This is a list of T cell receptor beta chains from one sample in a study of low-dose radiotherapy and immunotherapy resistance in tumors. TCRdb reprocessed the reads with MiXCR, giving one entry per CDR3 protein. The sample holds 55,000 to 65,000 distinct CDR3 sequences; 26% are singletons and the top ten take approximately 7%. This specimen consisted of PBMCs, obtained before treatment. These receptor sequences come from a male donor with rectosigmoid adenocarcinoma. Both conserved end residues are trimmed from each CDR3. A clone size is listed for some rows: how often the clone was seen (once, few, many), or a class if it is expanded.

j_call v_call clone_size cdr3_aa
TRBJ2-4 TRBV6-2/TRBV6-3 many ASSPHSGGAKNIQY
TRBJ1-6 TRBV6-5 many ASSEMGRRDNSPLH
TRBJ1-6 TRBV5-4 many ASTLGGAGIRSPLH
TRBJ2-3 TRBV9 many ASSAGGLAGTDTQY
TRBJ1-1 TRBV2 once ASRFGDRAREAF
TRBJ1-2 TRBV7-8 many ASSLGPNYGYT
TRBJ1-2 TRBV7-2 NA ASSKQNLNYGYT
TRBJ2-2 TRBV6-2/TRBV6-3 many ASRKSGGAITGELF
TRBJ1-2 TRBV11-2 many ASSSLTGKHDYGYT
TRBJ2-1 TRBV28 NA ASSLGLAGRDLWF
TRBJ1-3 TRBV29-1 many SVAGTGSGNTIY
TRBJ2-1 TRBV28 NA ASTTTLSGSDEQF
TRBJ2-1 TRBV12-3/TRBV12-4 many ASSPPGESYNEQF
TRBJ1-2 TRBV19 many ASSITRGYT
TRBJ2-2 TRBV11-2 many ASRIGTTGELF
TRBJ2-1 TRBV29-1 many SVEGSGQYNEQF
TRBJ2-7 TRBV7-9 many ASNTDRGTYEQY
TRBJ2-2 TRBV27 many ASSWGAVNTGELF
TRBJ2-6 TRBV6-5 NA ASSHIRGTVSSGANVLT
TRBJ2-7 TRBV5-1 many ASSFGYEQY
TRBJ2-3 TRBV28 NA ASSPTGTGSTDTQY